Below are 6 T cell receptor beta chains sequenced from a single sample in a study of T cells in Graves' hyperthyroidism and ophthalmopathy. RNA transcripts provided the source from which TCR beta CDR3 regions were amplified. First-round RT-PCR with HTBI primers amplified the TCR CDR3 region. Via MiXCR, TCRdb re-called the multiplex PCR reads, giving one row per CDR3 protein. The repertoire includes 350,000 to 450,000 distinct CDR3 sequences, over 12% of them detected once, and around 28% sits in the top ten. Sequenced input: blood. The receptors shown here come from a man aged 45-65 years with Graves' ophthalmopathy.

V is TRBV6-1 and J is TRBJ2-2, with D maybe TRBD2 (6 bases). The CDR3 has 14 amino acids. Trimming took 11 bases from V and 6 from J, leaving 19 bases between them. Germline CDR1 and CDR2: MNHNS and SASEGT. The CDR3 reads CALRGQGGSGELFF. The DNA for the CDR3 is TGTGCCCTCCGGGGCCAGGGAGGTTCCGGGGAGCTGTTTTTT.

This clonotype was picked up a small number of times. The rearrangement joins TRBV25-1 to TRBJ1-1; D possibly corresponds to TRBD1 (5 bases). Germline loops: CDR1 MGHDK, CDR2 SYGVNS. V lost 3 bases to trimming and J lost 1 base, with 12 bases between them. This CDR3 comprises 15 residues. CDR3 residues: CASSEGGAWNTEAFF. CDR3 in DNA: TGTGCCAGCAGTGAGGGAGGGGCATGGAACACTGAAGCTTTCTTT.

The gene calls are TRBV3-1 and TRBJ1-4; TRBD1 might be the D (6 bases). CDR1 is LGHDT and CDR2 is YNNKEL in the germline V gene (reference sequence). V dropped 2 bases and J dropped 12 bases, with 16 bases sitting between them. This CDR3 is 14 amino acids long. The CDR3 DNA reads TGTGCCAGCAGCCAACCCCAGAGGGGGTTAGAACTGTTTTTT. It specifies CASSQPQRGLELFF.

Here the CDR3 DNA reads TGTGCCAGCAGCTCGGTTGGTGGAGAGACCCAGTACTTC. It is translated as CASSSVGGETQYF. This chain links TRBV7-8 with TRBJ2-5, with no clear D. Trimming removed 4 bases from V and 4 bases from J, with 10 bases in between. This CDR3 has 13 residues. Germline V gene data show CDR1 as SGHVS and CDR2 as FQNEAQ.

The rearrangement uses TRBV6-1 and TRBJ2-7; the D gene could be TRBD1 or TRBD2 (6 bases each). This CDR3 is 14 amino acids long. Trimming cost V 6 bases and J 6 bases, with 18 bases left between them. Germline V CDR1 and CDR2: MNHNS, SASEGT. The DNA of the CDR3 is TGTGCCAGCAGGGGGGGCAGGGGCCATCTCGAGCAGTACTTC. The encoded protein is CASRGGRGHLEQYF.

Ten or more counts support this clonotype. The rearrangement uses TRBV5-1 and TRBJ1-2, with 7 bases fitting TRBD1. The CDR3 covers 17 residues. J was trimmed by 0 bases and V by 4 bases; bases with no gene match: 12. Per germline, CDR1 SGHRS and CDR2 YFSETQ. The CDR3 here is CASSSEPGQQTNYGYTF. The DNA of the CDR3 is TGCGCCAGCAGCAGCGAACCGGGACAGCAAACTAACTATGGCTACACCTTC.